This entry lists 28 T cell receptor beta chains sequenced from one sample in a study of patients and donors after allogeneic stem cell transplantation. TCRdb reanalysed the RT-PCR reads using MiXCR and keeps one entry per CDR3 protein. The data show over 130,000 distinct CDR3 sequences, with approximately 35% seen just once and 50% to 65% held by the top ten. What was sequenced was blood, either unsorted or a sorted T cell fraction (not recorded which). These TCRs come from a human donor who was either an allogeneic HSCT recipient or a stem cell or donor lymphocyte infusion donor (not recorded which). It is not recorded whose cells these are; they may come from a transplant donor.

The rearrangement uses TRBV30 and TRBJ2-5; D is possibly TRBD1 (6 bases). Germline lookup yields CDR1 GTSNPN and CDR2 SVGIG (reference sequence). The V end lost 5 bases, the J end lost 5 bases, and 12 bases lay between the germline ends. The CDR3 totals 12 residues. This chain's CDR3 is CAWWDTFETQYF. Here the CDR3 DNA reads TGTGCCTGGTGGGACACCTTTGAGACCCAGTACTTC.

The V gene is TRBV12-3 or TRBV12-4, the J gene TRBJ1-1; D might be TRBD1 (6 bases). The CDR3 sequence is 12 residues long. The V gene lost 4 bases and the J gene lost 6 bases, with 9 bases spanning the gap. CDR3 residues: CASSYGTSEAFF. As DNA, the CDR3 is TGTGCCAGCAGTTATGGGACATCTGAAGCTTTCTTT.

The rearrangement joins TRBV27 to TRBJ2-3, with D maybe TRBD1 (6 bases). Looked up from germline, CDR1 is MNHEY and CDR2 is SMNVEV (reference sequence). The CDR3 extends over 16 amino acids. The V and J ends lost 1 base and 0 bases respectively, with 11 bases between them. The CDR3 coding sequence is TGTGCCAGCAGTTTATTGGGGGCTCCCAGCACAGATACGCAGTATTTT. This gives the protein CASSLLGAPSTDTQYF.

The rearrangement uses TRBV24-1 and TRBJ2-1, with D maybe TRBD2 (6 bases). The CDR3 contains 15 residues. Germline assignment: CDR1 KGHDR and CDR2 SFDVKD. V was cut by 1 base and J by 1 base, with 7 bases left in between. The CDR3 DNA is TGTGCCACCAGTGATTTAGGAGGGTCCTACAATGAGCAGTTCTTC. Protein product: CATSDLGGSYNEQFF.

The CDR3 region is CASSPPLVRTFTNSPLHF. DNA for the CDR3: TGTGCCAGCAGCCCTCCTTTGGTCAGGACCTTTACCAATTCACCCCTCCACTTT. The chain combines TRBV5-5 with TRBJ1-6; D remains ambiguous. The CDR3 loop spans 18 amino acids. Looked up from germline, CDR1 is SGHKS and CDR2 is YYEKEE (reference sequence). The V end was cut by 4 bases, the J end by 7 bases, with 24 bases between. Complete variable domain (other parts from reference TRBV5-5 and TRBJ1-6): DAGVTQSPTHLIKTRGQQVTLRCSPISGHKSVSWYQQVLGQGPQFIFQYYEKEERGRGNFPDRFSARQFPNYSSELNVNALLLGDSALYLCASSPPLVRTFTNSPLHFGNGTRLTVT.

The chain combines TRBV10-3 with TRBJ2-5; a possible D gene is TRBD1 (6 bases). V lost 6 bases, J lost 2 bases, and 10 bases lay in between. This CDR3 comprises 13 residues. Germline loops: CDR1 ENHRY, CDR2 SYGVKD. CDR3 sequence reads: CAIREDSQETQYF. CDR3 nucleotide sequence: TGTGCCATCAGGGAGGACAGTCAAGAGACCCAGTACTTC.

The CDR3 DNA reads TGTGCCAGCAGTTTATTGGGCGGGGATAGCAATCAGCCCCAGCATTTT. It is translated as CASSLLGGDSNQPQHF. The V gene is TRBV27, the J gene TRBJ1-5; D uncertain. Germline V gene lookup returns CDR1 MNHEY and CDR2 SMNVEV (reference sequence). Trimming cost V 1 base and J 0 bases, with 10 bases left between them. The CDR3 consists of 16 residues.

The chain carries TRBV9 and TRBJ1-1, with TRBD1 as a possible D gene (5 bases). The CDR3 has 14 residues. CDR1 and CDR2 (germline): SGDLS, YYNGEE. V lost 4 bases, J lost 5 bases, and 15 bases lay in between. The CDR3 reads CASSFLGEGTEAFF. For the CDR3, the DNA is TGTGCCAGCAGCTTCTTGGGGGAGGGTACTGAAGCTTTCTTT.

This chain joins TRBV20-1 and TRBJ2-1; no reliable D call. CDR1 is DFQATT and CDR2 is SNEGSKA in the germline V gene (reference sequence). Trimming pared 4 bases from V and 0 bases from J, leaving 7 bases between. The CDR3 totals 13 residues. This CDR3 reads CSAISSSYNEQFF. The CDR3, as DNA: TGCAGTGCTATATCTAGCTCCTACAATGAGCAGTTCTTC.

This clonotype was counted only a few times. This chain uses TRBV3-1 with TRBJ2-1, with 12 bases fitting TRBD2. There are 15 residues in the CDR3. Losses at the gene ends were 6 bases for V and 7 bases for J; bases not matched to a gene: 7. The V gene's germline CDR1 is LGHDT and CDR2 YNNKEL (reference sequence). CDR3 residues: CASRPTSGGLNEQFF. The CDR3, as DNA: TGTGCCAGCAGGCCCACTAGCGGGGGGTTAAATGAGCAGTTCTTC.

This clonotype showed up just once. The chain links TRBV5-1 to TRBJ2-2; 8 bases are shared with TRBD2. The J segment lost 3 bases and the V segment lost 3 bases, leaving 7 bases of the junction unmatched. Germline-derived CDR1 and CDR2 are SGHRS and YFSETQ. The CDR3 consists of 16 residues. The CDR3 loop reads CASSSTGTRDTGELFF. The CDR3 DNA is TGCGCCAGCAGCTCTACCGGGACTAGGGACACCGGGGAGCTGTTTTTT.

In this sample, this clonotype turned up once. The rearrangement uses TRBV25-1 and TRBJ2-5; D is unclear. This CDR3 spans 14 amino acids. The V and J ends lost 1 base and 2 bases respectively, with 8 bases between them. The germline V gene encodes CDR1 MGHDK and CDR2 SYGVNS. The CDR3 DNA follows: TGTGCCAGCAGTGAATTAGGTGCTCAAGAGACCCAGTACTTC. This encodes CASSELGAQETQYF.

A word on this clonotype: The junction and the germline gene differ at one end; a read error may be behind it. The chain combines TRBV9 with TRBJ1-2; D gene ambiguous. CDR1 and CDR2 (germline): SGDLS, YYNGEE. The CDR3 is 14 residues long. CDR3 sequence (DNA): TGTGCTAGCAGCGTCGACCGCGAAGGCTATGGCTACACCTTC. Its translation is CASSVDREGYGYTF.

On this clonotype itself: The junction and the germline gene differ at one end; a read error may be behind it. The rearrangement uses TRBV7-7 and TRBJ2-2, with D unresolved. The CDR3 extends over 12 amino acids. Germline assignment: CDR1 SSHAT and CDR2 FNYEAQ (reference sequence). The CDR3 loop reads CASSLGNGELFF. The CDR3 DNA is TGTGCTAGCAGCTTGGGGAACGGGGAGCTGTTTTTT.

The chain combines TRBV6-5 with TRBJ1-1; D might be TRBD1 (5 bases). The CDR3 covers 12 residues. V lost 10 bases and J 3 bases, leaving 12 bases between the germline ends. Germline CDR1 reads MNHEY; CDR2 reads SVGAGI. The chain's CDR3 is CATRGGYTEAFF. CDR3 in DNA: TGTGCCACCCGTGGGGGGTACACTGAAGCTTTCTTT.

The J gene is TRBJ1-2, the V gene TRBV6-1; D gene uncertain. The germline V and J ends were trimmed by 8 bases and 2 bases, with 15 bases remaining between them. Germline assignment: CDR1 MNHNS and CDR2 SASEGT. This CDR3 is built from 14 residues. The CDR3 region is CASVNAPDNYGYTF. The CDR3 DNA reads TGTGCCAGCGTTAACGCTCCGGACAACTATGGCTACACCTTC.

This clonotype was found a few times. CDR3 in amino acids: CASTFGGGQPQHF. The CDR3 coding sequence is TGTGCCAGCACCTTCGGGGGCGGGCAGCCCCAGCATTTT. This chain links TRBV12-3 or TRBV12-4 with TRBJ1-5; perhaps TRBD1 as D (6 bases). The CDR3 loop spans 13 amino acids. The germline V and J ends were trimmed by 7 bases and 7 bases, with 14 bases remaining between them.

The rearrangement links TRBV27 to TRBJ1-1; no clear D gene. The CDR3 is 15 amino acids. Trimming cost V 0 bases and J 0 bases, with 8 bases left between them. The germline V gene has CDR1 MNHEY and CDR2 SMNVEV (reference sequence). In DNA form, the CDR3 reads TGTGCCAGCAGTTTATCCGGACGGGTGAACACTGAAGCTTTCTTT. Translating it yields CASSLSGRVNTEAFF.

The chain joins TRBV12-3 or TRBV12-4 to TRBJ1-5; 9 bases agree with TRBD1. The CDR3 sequence is 14 residues long. V lost 5 bases to trimming and J lost 6 bases; unmatched junction nucleotides: 5. The CDR3 spells CASSEQGAGQPQHF. CDR3 DNA sequence: TGTGCCAGCAGTGAACAGGGGGCTGGTCAGCCCCAGCATTTT.

V is TRBV3-1 and J is TRBJ2-3; D is uncertain. Germline loops: CDR1 LGHDT, CDR2 YNNKEL (reference sequence). V lost 3 bases, J lost 0 bases, and 4 bases lay in between. The CDR3 extends over 13 amino acids. The CDR3 DNA is TGTGCCAGCAGCCAGGCTAGCACAGATACGCAGTATTTT. This sequence encodes CASSQASTDTQYF.

The chain links TRBV24-1 to TRBJ2-3; D may match TRBD1 or TRBD2 (5 bases each). V was pared by 7 bases and J by 3 bases, with 13 bases between. The length of the CDR3 is 14 residues. Germline lookup yields CDR1 KGHDR and CDR2 SFDVKD. As DNA, the CDR3 is TGTGCCACCAGAGGGACCTTGGGGACAGATACGCAGTATTTT. It codes for CATRGTLGTDTQYF.

This chain uses TRBV12-3 or TRBV12-4 with TRBJ1-1; D may be TRBD1 (6 bases). Trimming took 4 bases from V and 4 from J, leaving 16 bases between them. The CDR3 is made up of 15 amino acids. CDR3 loop: CASSSSGGRGTEAFF. DNA for the CDR3: TGTGCCAGCAGTTCGTCTGGGGGCAGGGGCACTGAAGCTTTCTTT.

This chain connects TRBV12-3 or TRBV12-4 to TRBJ2-3; TRBD1 matches 8 bases. CDR3 length: 17 amino acids. The ends lost 1 base at V and 0 bases at J; junction bases unmatched: 6. The DNA of the CDR3 is TGTGCCAGCAGTTTAGTTGACAGGGGCCTTAGCACAGATACGCAGTATTTT. Amino acids: CASSLVDRGLSTDTQYF.

The chain is built from TRBV7-9 and TRBJ2-2; D uncertain. Germline CDR1 is SEHNR and CDR2 is FQNEAQ (reference sequence). The V end lost 5 bases, the J end lost 1 base, and 17 bases lay between the germline ends. The CDR3 covers 17 residues. CDR3 in amino acids: CASSPRPRTGNTGELFF. The CDR3, as DNA: TGTGCCAGCAGCCCCAGGCCGAGGACGGGGAACACCGGGGAGCTGTTTTTT.

This chain links TRBV28 with TRBJ2-2; unclear D gene. Germline V gene sequence: CDR1 MDHEN, CDR2 SYDVKM. The CDR3 runs to 14 residues. V shed 2 bases and J shed 6 bases, with 10 bases lying between them. This CDR3 is CASSLANWAGELFF. CDR3 nucleotide sequence: TGTGCCAGCAGTTTAGCGAATTGGGCCGGGGAGCTGTTTTTT.

The chain recombines TRBV20-1 with TRBJ1-1; 7 positions match TRBD1. The CDR3 spans 14 residues. V dropped 4 bases and J dropped 6; count of bases not matched to a gene: 11. Germline V gene data show CDR1 as DFQATT and CDR2 as SNEGSKA (reference sequence). The CDR3 bases are TGCAGTGCTACACCGGGACAGAGAAGGGCTGAAGCTTTCTTT. This translates into CSATPGQRRAEAFF.

This clonotype was observed a handful of times. The chain has TRBV9 and TRBJ1-4, with 7 bases that match TRBD1. Trimming took 3 bases from V and 8 from J; bases not matched to a gene: 13. The CDR3 totals 16 residues. Germline values: CDR1 SGDLS, CDR2 YYNGEE. The CDR3 loop reads CASSAGPRGPREKLFF. The CDR3 DNA sequence: TGTGCCAGCAGCGCAGGGCCGAGGGGGCCGCGGGAAAAACTGTTTTTT.

This clonotype was detected once. The chain combines TRBV29-1 with TRBJ2-3; D not certain. The CDR3 is 11 residues long. The germline CDR1 and CDR2 sequences are SQVTM and ANQGSEA. V shed 3 bases and J shed 1 base, with 2 bases lying between them. The CDR3 nucleotides are TGCAGCGTTGACCGCACAGATACGCAGTATTTT. This encodes CSVDRTDTQYF.